This T cell receptor (beta chain) emerged from a study of blood T cells in healthy people across ages. Overall study findings and caveats: Samples with more naive T cells showed higher observed beta diversity.

The CDR3 has 14 residues. Per the germline V gene, CDR1 is DFQATT and CDR2 is SNEGSKA (reference sequence). Trimming took off 4 bases at V and 5 bases at J, with 17 bases between the two ends. PCR was performed a second time for about 7 to 12 cycles using a sample-barcoded 5' primer and a J-beta primer mix. TCRdb re-analysed the 5' RACE reads in MiXCR, keeping a single row per CDR3 protein. The table lists 1.5 million to 2 million distinct CDR3 sequences, roughly 49% of them singletons. Worth noting for this clonotype: Its matching antigen is unknown.

Material for sequencing was blood. The clonotype comes from a woman in her 40s in good health. The chain is built from TRBV20-1 and TRBJ2-5, with D tentatively TRBD1 (5 bases). Here the CDR3 DNA reads TGCAGTGCTACAGGGTCGGGTACTCGGGAGACCCAGTACTTC. This gives the protein CSATGSGTRETQYF.